One and the same sample provided the 14 T cell receptor beta chains below, sequenced in a study of cytomegalovirus exposure and HLA in healthy donors. Use of 60 Vbeta and 13 Jbeta primers characterized the PCR. Measured with immunoSEQ multiplex PCR; TCRdb has only the in-frame clones, and not every one. Of about 130,000 clones listed, approximately 69% are singletons. The material sequenced was PBMCs. The receptors shown here come from a man aged 35 to 55 in good health and CMV-seropositive.

The chain joins TRBV7-2 to TRBJ2-5; TRBD2 agrees at 8 bases. Germline CDR1 SGHTA, CDR2 FQGNSA. The V segment lost 3 bases and the J segment 5 bases; nucleotides outside the gene matches: 2. This CDR3 is built from 13 residues. This chain's CDR3 is CASSFPSGETQYF. The CDR3 DNA reads TGTGCCAGCAGCTTTCCTAGCGGGGAGACCCAGTACTTC.

This clone showed up just a few times. The V call is TRBV6-1, the J call TRBJ1-5; unclear D gene. Germline CDR1 and CDR2: MNHNS and SASEGT. The CDR3 totals 14 residues. The germline V and J ends were trimmed by 4 bases and 4 bases, with 11 bases remaining between them. The DNA for the CDR3 is TGTGCCAGCAGTGCTCAGTCGTATAATCAGCCCCAGCATTTT. Translated, it gives CASSAQSYNQPQHF.

The chain recombines TRBV18 with TRBJ1-1; the D is unclear. There are 14 residues in the CDR3. The germline V gene has CDR1 KGHSH and CDR2 LQKENI. V lost 6 bases, J lost 4 bases, and 15 bases lay in between. CDR3 DNA sequence: TGTGCCAGCTCGCCAAGGGAGGTCGGCACTGAAGCTTTCTTT. It translates to CASSPREVGTEAFF.

This sequence joins TRBV4-2 and TRBJ2-1, with 8 bases lining up with TRBD1. With V trimmed by 4 bases and J by 6 bases, 11 bases remained unmatched. The CDR3 extends over 16 amino acids. The V gene's germline CDR1 is LGHNA and CDR2 YNFKEQ. In DNA form, the CDR3 reads TGTGCCAGCAGCCGCCGATCGGGACAGGAACCCAATGAGCAGTTCTTC. Protein product: CASSRRSGQEPNEQFF.

The V gene is TRBV5-1, the J gene TRBJ1-1, with D perhaps TRBD1 (6 bases). V lost 4 bases and J lost 0, with 19 bases in between. The CDR3 is 17 residues long. Germline V CDR1 and CDR2: SGHRS, YFSETQ. CDR3 sequence (DNA): TGCGCCAGCAGCCCGGACAGTAAAGGACTGTTGAACACTGAAGCTTTCTTT. Encoded protein: CASSPDSKGLLNTEAFF.

The chain employs TRBV2 and TRBJ1-1, with TRBD1 as a possible D gene (6 bases). Trimming removed 9 bases at V and 2 bases at J, with 10 bases between. Per the germline V gene, CDR1 is SNHLY and CDR2 is FYNNEI. The length of the CDR3 is 12 residues. The CDR3 nucleotides read TGTGCCAGTAACAGGGTTAACACTGAAGCTTTCTTT. As protein: CASNRVNTEAFF.

The chain links TRBV2 to TRBJ1-2, with TRBD1 as a possible D gene (6 bases). The germline CDR1 and CDR2 sequences are SNHLY and FYNNEI. The CDR3 is made up of 14 amino acids. Deletions cut 6 bases from V and 4 bases from J, with 15 bases between. CDR3 bases: TGTGCCAGCAGACCCGGGGGGGGCCTCTATGGCTACACCTTC. Translated, it gives CASRPGGGLYGYTF.

The chain is built from TRBV6-6 and TRBJ2-5, with TRBD2 as a possible D gene (6 bases). This CDR3 contains 12 residues. Germline CDR1 and CDR2: MNHNY and SVGAGI (reference sequence). V lost 0 bases and J lost 8, with 7 bases in between. The CDR3 protein is CASSYSRETQYF. The CDR3 DNA follows: TGTGCCAGCAGTTACTCGCGGGAAACCCAGTACTTC.

V is TRBV6-6 and J is TRBJ2-5, with a tentative D call TRBD1 (5 bases). Germline lookup yields CDR1 MNHNY and CDR2 SVGAGI (reference sequence). Trimming took off 2 bases at V and 3 bases at J, with 13 bases between the two ends. This CDR3 spans 15 amino acids. CDR3 DNA sequence: TGTGCCAGCAGTTACGCAAGGGGCGTAGAAGAGACCCAGTACTTC. Translating gives CASSYARGVEETQYF.

The chain carries TRBV7-9 and TRBJ2-3; the match to TRBD2 covers 8 bases. CDR1 is SEHNR and CDR2 is FQNEAQ in the germline V gene (reference sequence). After removal of 5 bases from V and 11 bases from J, the junction contained 15 bases not matched to a gene. The CDR3 has 15 amino acids. CDR3 protein: CASSPGERGTFGQYF. As DNA, the CDR3 is TGTGCCAGCAGCCCAGGCGAGCGGGGGACCTTCGGGCAGTATTTT.

The chain couples TRBV29-1 to TRBJ1-2; possible D gene TRBD1, 5 bases. Trimming removed 4 bases from V and 8 bases from J, with 11 bases in between. This CDR3 contains 11 residues. Germline assignment: CDR1 SQVTM and CDR2 ANQGSEA. CDR3 coding DNA: TGCAGCGTTGTTAGGGGTGGCGGCTACACCTTC. Its protein is CSVVRGGGYTF.

The chain links TRBV6-6 to TRBJ1-1, with D unresolved. The CDR3 contains 14 residues. V was pared by 6 bases and J by 2 bases, with 13 bases between. Germline assignment: CDR1 MNHNY and CDR2 SVGAGI (reference sequence). The CDR3 loop is CASRIGGGNTEAFF. In DNA form, the CDR3 reads TGTGCCAGCAGAATCGGAGGAGGAAACACTGAAGCTTTCTTT.

The rearrangement joins TRBV28 to TRBJ1-5; D gene uncertain. Deletions cut 10 bases from V and 5 bases from J, with 15 bases between. Looked up from germline, CDR1 is MDHEN and CDR2 is SYDVKM. The CDR3 runs 13 residues. This chain's CDR3 is CAIDVGRDQPQHF. The CDR3 DNA follows: TGTGCCATCGACGTGGGGAGAGATCAGCCCCAGCATTTT.

J is TRBJ1-1 and V is TRBV5-6; D is possibly TRBD1 (5 bases). Per germline, CDR1 SGHDT and CDR2 YYEEEE. V was trimmed by 0 bases and J by 5 bases, leaving 8 bases between them. This CDR3 comprises 13 residues. CDR3 coding DNA: TGTGCCAGCAGCTTGGACGGGGGAACTGAAGCTTTCTTT. Translating gives CASSLDGGTEAFF. Drawing the rest from reference TRBV5-6 and TRBJ1-1, the complete variable domain is DAGVTQSPTHLIKTRGQQVTLRCSPKSGHDTVSWYQQALGQGPQFIFQYYEEEERQRGNFPDRFSGHQFPNYSSELNVNALLLGDSALYLCASSLDGGTEAFFGQGTRLTVV.